Sequencing of this T cell receptor (beta chain) was carried out in a study of blood T cell repertoires in COVID-19. V was pared by 3 bases and J by 3 bases, with 10 bases of the junction left unmatched. This CDR3 comprises 18 residues. Germline CDR1 is SGHDT and CDR2 is YYEEEE. As originally analysed: Researchers report that nucleated cell counts were estimated from reference gene primer amplification. The data were produced by immunoSEQ multiplex PCR, yet TCRdb's version contains in-frame clones alone and is incomplete. V and J calls and clone size are copied from that table; D and trimming were computed from the DNA. The sample includes about 280,000 clones, approximately 83% seen only once; the top ten take roughly 10%.

The chain links TRBV5-6 to TRBJ2-6, with 9 bases identical to TRBD1. Sequenced material: peripheral blood. The sequence came from a woman between 45 and 60 years old who had recovered from COVID-19. CDR3 amino acids: CASSWVRTGDVGANVLTF. As DNA, the CDR3 is TGTGCCAGCAGCTGGGTGAGGACAGGGGATGTTGGGGCCAACGTCCTGACTTTC.